This is a list of T cell receptor beta chains from one sample in a study of blood T cells in healthy people across ages. TCRdb processed the 5' RACE reads anew with MiXCR; each CDR3 protein has one entry. This table holds approximately 960,000 distinct CDR3 sequences, roughly 28% found once. In addition, the sample was reused for a study of T cells of mothers and their children.

Input material: blood. These receptors all stem from a woman aged 40-49 years in good health. Each CDR3 is given with its conserved first and last residue. The D gene is left open where the match is weak. Only some rows state a clone size, as once, few, many or a class for expanded clones.

J	D	V	size	CDR3	DNA
TRBJ2-5	-	TRBV29-1	many	CSVEKPEPQETQYF	TGCAGCGTTGAAAAACCCGAACCCCAAGAGACCCAGTACTTC
TRBJ1-1	-	TRBV29-1	few	CSVAPGKGETEAFF	TGCAGCGTCGCACCCGGTAAGGGGGAGACTGAAGCTTTCTTT
TRBJ2-1	-	TRBV5-1	-	CASSLGSGRQETQFF	TGCGCCAGCAGCTTGGGATCGGGGAGGCAAGAGACCCAGTTCTTC
TRBJ2-5	TRBD1	TRBV4-1	many	CASSQGPGQRETQYF	TGCGCCAGCAGCCAAGGTCCGGGACAGCGAGAGACCCAGTACTTC
TRBJ2-5	TRBD1	TRBV11-2	-	CASSYTGAGETQYF	TGTGCCAGCAGTTATACAGGGGCCGGAGAGACCCAGTACTTC
TRBJ2-1	TRBD2	TRBV5-1	few	CASSMTSGGADEQFF	TGCGCCAGCAGCATGACTAGCGGGGGGGCAGATGAGCAGTTCTTC
TRBJ1-4	-	TRBV7-9	-	CASSFAAAGEEKLFF	TGTGCCAGCAGCTTCGCCGCCGCAGGGGAGGAAAAACTGTTTTTT
TRBJ1-5	-	TRBV4-1	-	CASSQEDSDQPQHF	TGCGCCAGCAGCCAAGAGGACAGCGATCAGCCCCAGCATTTT
TRBJ1-2	TRBD1	TRBV12-3/TRBV12-4	many	CASSLAGTGGHGYTF	TGTGCCAGCAGTTTAGCCGGGACAGGGGGCCATGGCTACACCTTC
TRBJ2-7	TRBD2	TRBV12-3/TRBV12-4	few	CASSLAGEFREQYF	TGTGCCAGCAGTCTAGCGGGGGAATTTCGCGAGCAGTACTTC
TRBJ1-5	-	TRBV12-3/TRBV12-4	few	CASSRTLNQPQHF	TGTGCCAGCAGTAGGACACTAAATCAGCCCCAGCATTTT
TRBJ1-6	-	TRBV28	-	CATKLDRWGAGRDNSPLHF	TGTGCCACTAAGCTGGATCGTTGGGGGGCAGGGCGAGATAATTCACCCCTCCACTTT
TRBJ2-7	-	TRBV2	few	CASKPGERNEQYF	TGTGCCAGCAAGCCAGGGGAAAGAAACGAGCAGTACTTC
TRBJ1-2	TRBD1	TRBV5-6	few	CASSLPQTGDYGYTF	TGTGCCAGCAGCTTACCTCAAACAGGGGACTATGGCTACACCTTC
TRBJ2-5	-	TRBV10-3	-	CAIRGNGFQETQYF	TGTGCCATCAGGGGTAACGGGTTCCAAGAGACCCAGTACTTC
TRBJ2-5	-	TRBV20-1	many	CSARQETQYF	TGCAGTGCTAGACAAGAGACCCAGTACTTC
TRBJ2-7	TRBD2	TRBV4-2	once	CASSQAWRTSESYEQYF	TGTGCCAGCAGCCAAGCTTGGCGGACTAGCGAGTCCTACGAGCAGTACTTC
TRBJ1-6	-	TRBV9	many	CASSVDVSYNSPLHF	TGTGCCAGCAGCGTAGACGTCTCCTATAATTCACCCCTCCACTTT
TRBJ2-7	TRBD1	TRBV5-1	few	CASSPNPGTVSYEQYF	TGCGCCAGCAGCCCTAATCCTGGGACAGTCTCCTACGAGCAGTACTTC
TRBJ1-1	-	TRBV12-3/TRBV12-4	few	CASSESSEAFF	TGTGCCAGCAGTGAGAGTTCTGAAGCTTTCTTT
TRBJ2-7	TRBD2	TRBV20-1	once	CSATLAGVLREQYF	TGCAGTGCTACCTTAGCGGGAGTCCTGCGGGAGCAGTACTTC
TRBJ2-7	-	TRBV6-1	-	CASDLRQLSYEQYF	TGTGCCAGCGACCTTCGACAGCTGTCCTACGAGCAGTACTTC
TRBJ2-5	TRBD2	TRBV7-9	-	CASSLTAGLQKTQYF	TGTGCCAGCAGCTTAACAGCGGGGCTCCAAAAGACCCAGTACTTC
TRBJ2-3	TRBD2	TRBV5-4	few	CASSLVTGGPVSTDTQYF	TGTGCCAGCAGCTTGGTTACGGGGGGGCCGGTTTCGACAGATACGCAGTATTTT
TRBJ2-7	TRBD1	TRBV5-6	few	CASSLVGTGGHEQYF	TGTGCCAGCAGCTTGGTAGGAACAGGGGGGCACGAGCAGTACTTC
TRBJ2-1	-	TRBV7-3	many	CASSLGGPYNEQFF	TGTGCCAGCAGCTTGGGTGGGCCCTACAATGAGCAGTTCTTC
TRBJ2-1	-	TRBV2	few	CASRGAVGSYNEQFF	TGTGCCAGCAGAGGGGCCGTGGGGTCCTACAATGAGCAGTTCTTC
TRBJ1-6	TRBD1	TRBV7-6	few	CASSSGQGLAPLHF	TGTGCCAGCAGCTCGGGACAGGGGCTCGCACCCCTCCACTTT
TRBJ2-7	-	TRBV20-1	-	CSALIGGTAYYEQYF	TGCAGTGCTCTTATTGGGGGGACTGCATACTACGAGCAGTACTTC
TRBJ2-4	-	TRBV27	few	CASSLQGWGNIQYF	TGTGCCAGCAGTTTACAGGGCTGGGGAAACATTCAGTACTTC
TRBJ2-7	-	TRBV14	-	CASSQERTGSYEQYF	TGTGCCAGCAGCCAAGAAAGAACAGGGAGCTACGAGCAGTACTTC
TRBJ2-1	TRBD1	TRBV5-1	-	CASSLAGTGYNEQFF	TGCGCCAGCAGCTTGGCCGGGACAGGATACAATGAGCAGTTCTTC
TRBJ2-7	TRBD1	TRBV4-3	few	CASADRAYEQYF	TGCGCCAGCGCGGACAGGGCCTACGAGCAGTACTTC
TRBJ2-1	-	TRBV2	-	CATFYSALSYNEQFF	TGTGCCACCTTCTACTCCGCCCTTTCCTACAATGAGCAGTTCTTC
TRBJ1-2	-	TRBV3-1	-	CASSQSGEGSGGYTF	TGTGCCAGCAGCCAATCCGGGGAGGGTTCCGGTGGCTACACCTTC
TRBJ2-5	-	TRBV7-9	few	CASSSSEGRGTQYF	TGTGCCAGCAGCTCCAGTGAGGGGCGCGGGACCCAGTACTTC
TRBJ2-2	TRBD1	TRBV2	-	CASSGQGLTGELFF	TGTGCCAGCAGTGGACAGGGGTTAACCGGGGAGCTGTTTTTT
TRBJ2-2	-	TRBV3-1	-	CASSQDFSEIGELFF	TGTGCCAGCAGCCAAGATTTCAGCGAGATCGGGGAGCTGTTTTTT
TRBJ2-1	TRBD2	TRBV7-2	few	CASSLRGAGGSYYEQFF	TGTGCTAGCAGCTTAAGGGGGGCGGGGGGTTCCTACTATGAGCAGTTCTTC
TRBJ2-1	TRBD1	TRBV18	few	CASSHRRDRVGNEQFF	TGTGCCAGCTCACACCGCCGGGACAGGGTGGGCAATGAGCAGTTCTTC
TRBJ2-5	TRBD2	TRBV20-1	many	CSAKLLRGGGEETQYF	TGCAGTGCTAAACTCCTCCGGGGGGGCGGGGAAGAGACCCAGTACTTC
TRBJ2-7	TRBD1	TRBV3-1	few	CASSPTGNVYEQYF	TGTGCCAGCAGTCCGACAGGGAACGTATACGAGCAGTACTTC
TRBJ1-2	-	TRBV29-1	-	CSVEDKWLPKF	TGCAGCGTTGAAGATAAGTGGCTGCCGAAGTTC
TRBJ2-4	TRBD2	TRBV2	many	CASSEERGIAKNIQYF	TGTGCCAGCAGTGAGGAGCGGGGGATAGCCAAAAACATTCAGTACTTC
TRBJ1-1	-	TRBV4-1	-	CASSHQRVRDTEAFF	TGCGCCAGCAGCCATCAAAGGGTTCGGGACACTGAAGCTTTCTTT
TRBJ1-3	-	TRBV29-1	-	CSVSPWGAGNTIYF	TGCAGCGTCTCACCCTGGGGCGCGGGAAACACCATATATTTT
TRBJ1-5	-	TRBV20-1	-	CSASGPYYSNQPQHF	TGCAGTGCTAGTGGACCCTATTATAGCAATCAGCCCCAGCATTTT
TRBJ1-2	-	TRBV5-1	many	CASSLTDPSGYGYTF	TGCGCCAGCAGCTTGACAGACCCGAGCGGCTATGGCTACACCTTC
TRBJ2-7	-	TRBV28	many	CASSLGRHRGYEQYF	TGTGCCAGCAGTTTAGGGCGTCACAGAGGCTACGAGCAGTACTTC
TRBJ2-3	-	TRBV27	-	CATRGILGADTQYF	TGTGCCACCCGAGGGATTCTTGGCGCAGATACGCAGTATTTT
TRBJ1-2	-	TRBV6-6	few	CATRGEARGYTF	TGTGCCACACGGGGAGAGGCTCGTGGCTACACCTTC
TRBJ2-1	TRBD1	TRBV27	few	CASTTQGAVDEQFF	TGTGCCAGCACTACCCAGGGGGCGGTGGATGAGCAGTTCTTC
TRBJ2-2	-	TRBV5-6	-	CASSPAAGTPTGELFF	TGTGCCAGCAGCCCAGCCGCCGGAACTCCCACCGGGGAGCTGTTTTTT
TRBJ1-1	-	TRBV18	many	CASSLPTDNTEAFF	TGTGCCAGCTCACTCCCAACGGACAACACTGAAGCTTTCTTT
TRBJ2-1	-	TRBV7-9	-	CASSSSAGSYNEQFF	TGTGCCAGCAGCTCGTCTGCTGGATCCTACAATGAGCAGTTCTTC
TRBJ2-5	TRBD1	TRBV6-4	few	CASSLGTGGAETQYF	TGTGCCAGCAGTCTCGGGACAGGGGGCGCAGAGACCCAGTACTTC
TRBJ2-3	TRBD2	TRBV5-1	few	CASRTSSGSADTQYF	TGCGCCAGCAGAACCTCTAGCGGGAGTGCAGATACGCAGTATTTT
TRBJ2-7	-	TRBV10-3	-	CAIGQSYEQYF	TGTGCCATCGGGCAGAGCTACGAGCAGTACTTC